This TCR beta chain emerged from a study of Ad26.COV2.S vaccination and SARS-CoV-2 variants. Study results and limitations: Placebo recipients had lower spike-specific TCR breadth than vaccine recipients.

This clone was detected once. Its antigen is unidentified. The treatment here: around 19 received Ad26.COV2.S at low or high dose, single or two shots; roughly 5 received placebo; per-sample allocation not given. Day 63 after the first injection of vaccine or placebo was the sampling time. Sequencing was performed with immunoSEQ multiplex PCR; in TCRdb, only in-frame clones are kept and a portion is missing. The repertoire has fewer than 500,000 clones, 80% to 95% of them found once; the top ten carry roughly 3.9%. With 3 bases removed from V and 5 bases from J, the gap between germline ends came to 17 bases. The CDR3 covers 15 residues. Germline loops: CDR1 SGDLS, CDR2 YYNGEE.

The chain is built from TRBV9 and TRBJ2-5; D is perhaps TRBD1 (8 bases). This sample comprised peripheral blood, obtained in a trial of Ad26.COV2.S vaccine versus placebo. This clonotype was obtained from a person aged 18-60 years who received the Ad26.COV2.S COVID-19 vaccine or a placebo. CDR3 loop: CASSAGGGDRETQYF. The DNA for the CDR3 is TGTGCCAGCAGCGCGGGGGGAGGGGACAGGGAGACCCAGTACTTC.